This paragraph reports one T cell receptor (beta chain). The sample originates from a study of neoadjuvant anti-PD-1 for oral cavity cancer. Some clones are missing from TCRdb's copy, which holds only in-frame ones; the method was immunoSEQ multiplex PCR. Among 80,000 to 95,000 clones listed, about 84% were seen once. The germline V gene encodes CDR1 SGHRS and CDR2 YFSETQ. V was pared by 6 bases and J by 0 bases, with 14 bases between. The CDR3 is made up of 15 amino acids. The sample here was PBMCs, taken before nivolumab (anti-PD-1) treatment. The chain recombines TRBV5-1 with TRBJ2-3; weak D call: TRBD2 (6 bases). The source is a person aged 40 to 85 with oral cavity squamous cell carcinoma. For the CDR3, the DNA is TGCGCCAGCACCGTTAGCGGATTCAGCACAGATACGCAGTATTTT. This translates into CASTVSGFSTDTQYF.